This entry features one T cell receptor beta chain sequence. This sample is part of a study of PD-L1 blockade in urothelial cancer. About the study: Median blood clonality was roughly 0.074, with 80,000 to 100,000 unique TCRs.

The repertoire was sequenced with immunoSEQ multiplex PCR; TCRdb's copy has only in-frame clones and lacks some. The sample lists 80,000 to 90,000 clones, 85% to 90% seen once, with around 15% in the top ten. This CDR3 is built from 15 residues. CDR1 and CDR2 (germline): MNHNS, SASEGT. V shed 3 bases and J shed 2 bases, with 11 bases lying between them. Time point given: pretreatment peripheral blood. The receptor was isolated from a man in his fifties or sixties with urothelial cancer. The source was PBMCs, collected around atezolizumab (anti-PD-L1) treatment. This rearrangement joins TRBV6-1 to TRBJ1-5; a possible D gene is TRBD1 (5 bases). The CDR3 bases are TGTGCCAGCAGTGACAGGGCGATCGGCAATCAGCCCCAGCATTTT. This encodes CASSDRAIGNQPQHF.